Given below is one T cell receptor beta chain in context. The antigen it recognizes is unknown. Base quality data are lacking; no much larger clone is found one base away. On a MiSeq, deep resolution sequencing aimed for a depth between 1 in 1 million and 1 in 200,000 T cells, with each clonotype covered approximately 9.2x on average. The immunoSEQ hsTCRB Kit was used to generate TCR beta libraries. On the study's bioinformatics: The data were analyzed with ImmunoSEQ Analyzer and ImmunoSEQ Data Assistant, and V, D and J gene assignments followed IMGT definitions. Clonality, which ranges from 0 to 1, was calculated as one minus the normalized Shannon entropy of productive rearrangement frequencies. Only overrepresented clonotypes making up at least 0.05% of each patient's repertoire were included in the public clonotype analysis. Approximately 14 age-matched healthy donor repertoires from immuneACCESS were used as controls for clonality. The source is immuneACCESS, and TCRdb retained only in-frame sequences with V and J called. Part of the clones is not carried over; for the studies checked, unresolved V genes explain less than half of this, and the remainder is unexplained. V and J calls and clone size are copied from that table; D and trimming were computed from the DNA. The sample yields about 140,000 clones; approximately 80% were counted once. Clones ranked in the top ten supply under 35% of the sample.

The CDR3 covers 12 residues, taking in both the cysteine and the phenylalanine. The DNA shown is the 36-base CDR3, in frame from base 1. Sequences LNHDA (CDR1) and SQIVND (CDR2) are obtained from the germline V gene (reference sequence). V and J are truncated by 10 bases and 5 bases respectively, leaving an intervening sequence of 14 bases. The sample originates from a study of cytotoxic CD8 clonotypes in ibrutinib-treated CLL (dated by TCRdb to the early 2020s). Broadly, across the study: The cohort was composed of 11 relapsed/refractory and about 15 treatment-naive patients; IGHV unmutated status was identified in 17 patients. On average, each sample yielded around 270,000 productive templates and tens of thousands of productive rearrangements. Partial responses were observed in roughly 24 patients and complete responses in 2; after a median follow-up of around 68 months, remission was maintained in about 15 patients and progression was observed in some 12. The response samples were drawn at a median of approximately twelve months into treatment, with a range of about 6 to 40 months. Cryopreserved peripheral blood mononuclear cells were obtained prior to treatment, at the time of response, and at either disease progression or sustained remission. Of the approximately 94 people in the trial, about two dozen had longitudinal samples available. Patients were still on ibrutinib when every remission and progressive disease sample was collected.

Taken with the paper, the label for time point translates to: approximately eleven months on ibrutinib. For TCR beta library preparation, about 2.1 micrograms of genomic DNA were extracted from the cryopreserved PBMCs. Longitudinal blood samples from CLL patients receiving ibrutinib monotherapy were subjected to high-throughput TCR beta sequencing. Patients were enrolled in a phase 2 open-label single-center ibrutinib monotherapy trial. Findings and caveats that apply to the study as a whole: Baseline clonality was found to be higher than that of age-matched healthy donors and was strongly correlated with circulating CD8+ T-cell counts. Public clonotypes were rare and either contracted or stayed stable during treatment, and the rise in clonality at ibrutinib response reflected the expansion of private clonotypes. Lymph node repertoires were not examined, and the timing of sampling was not matched between patients in sustained remission and those whose disease progressed. Clonality rose at ibrutinib response, remained stable during sustained remission, and dropped back toward baseline at progression.

The sequencing here drew on PBMCs, taken after 12 months of ibrutinib treatment. This receptor was taken from a human donor with chronic lymphocytic leukemia. Recombination linked TRBV19 to TRBJ1-1; the D gene identity is not certain. This receptor carries the CDR3 CATQGGPTEAFF. The nucleotides are TGTGCCACCCAAGGTGGCCCGACTGAAGCTTTCTTT. The CDR3, completed at both ends by the reference TRBV19 and TRBJ1-1 genes, gives the full variable domain DGGITQSPKYLFRKEGQNVTLSCEQNLNHDAMYWYRQDPGQGLRLIYYSQIVNDFQKGDIAEGYSVSREKKESFPLTVTSAQKNPTAFYLCATQGGPTEAFFGQGTRLTVV.